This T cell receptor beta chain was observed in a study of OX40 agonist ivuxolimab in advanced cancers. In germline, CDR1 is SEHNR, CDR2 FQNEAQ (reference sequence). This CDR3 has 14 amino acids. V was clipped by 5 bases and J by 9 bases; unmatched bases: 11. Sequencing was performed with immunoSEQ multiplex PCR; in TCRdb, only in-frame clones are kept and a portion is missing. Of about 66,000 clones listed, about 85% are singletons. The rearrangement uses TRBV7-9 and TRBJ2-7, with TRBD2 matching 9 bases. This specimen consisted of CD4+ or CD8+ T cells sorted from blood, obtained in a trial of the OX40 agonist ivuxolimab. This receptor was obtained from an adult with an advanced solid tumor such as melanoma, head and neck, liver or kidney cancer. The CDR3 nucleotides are TGTGCCAGCAGCAGGAGCGGGAGGCCTTTAGGGCAGTACTTC. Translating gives CASSRSGRPLGQYF.